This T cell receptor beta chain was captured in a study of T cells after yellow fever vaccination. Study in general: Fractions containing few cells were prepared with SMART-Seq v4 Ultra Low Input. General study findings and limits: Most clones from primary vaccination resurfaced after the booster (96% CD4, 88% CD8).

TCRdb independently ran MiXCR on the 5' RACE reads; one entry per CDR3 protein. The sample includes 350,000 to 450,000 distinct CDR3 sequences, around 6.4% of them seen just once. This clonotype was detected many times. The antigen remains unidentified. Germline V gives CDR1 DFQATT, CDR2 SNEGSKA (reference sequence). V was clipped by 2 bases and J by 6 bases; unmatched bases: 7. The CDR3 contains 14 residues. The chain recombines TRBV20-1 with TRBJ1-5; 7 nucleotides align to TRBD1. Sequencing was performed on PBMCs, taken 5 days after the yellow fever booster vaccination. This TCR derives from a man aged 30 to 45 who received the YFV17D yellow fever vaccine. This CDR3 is CSARTQTGTQPQHF. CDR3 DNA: TGCAGTGCTAGAACCCAGACAGGGACTCAGCCCCAGCATTTT.